This passage covers 30 T cell receptor beta chains from one sample sequenced in a study of blood T cell repertoires in COVID-19 (dated by TCRdb to about 2020). Libraries came from the immunoSEQ multiplex PCR assay. The clones in this table, taken by TCRdb from immuneACCESS, are in-frame only. Not every clone is retained; where verified, under half of the shortfall comes from an unresolved V gene, and the cause of the rest is unknown. The sample yields more than 200,000 clones; 75% to 90% were counted once. The ten biggest clones cover about 2.1% of the sample. The sequenced sample consisted of peripheral blood. Receptors originate from a man aged 30-40 years with active or convalescent COVID-19.

The CDR3 spells CASKTENQAETQYF. As DNA, the CDR3 is TGTGCCAGCAAGACAGAGAACCAGGCGGAGACCCAGTACTTC. This chain joins TRBV2 and TRBJ2-5, with D perhaps matching TRBD1 (5 bases). The CDR3 loop spans 14 amino acids. Germline-derived CDR1 and CDR2 are SNHLY and FYNNEI. Trimming removed 7 bases from V and 5 bases from J, with 17 bases in between.

The J gene is TRBJ1-2, the V gene TRBV9; 8 bases align to TRBD1. The J segment lost 4 bases and the V segment lost 0 bases, leaving 5 bases of the junction unmatched. The germline gives CDR1 SGDLS, CDR2 YYNGEE. The CDR3 spans 15 residues. DNA for the CDR3: TGTGCCAGCAGCGTAGCCGACAGGGGAAGCTATGGCTACACCTTC. Translated, it gives CASSVADRGSYGYTF.

The rearrangement uses TRBV10-3 and TRBJ2-7; D may be TRBD1 (6 bases). Per germline, CDR1 ENHRY and CDR2 SYGVKD. The V end was cut by 1 base, the J end by 4 bases, with 14 bases between. The CDR3 runs to 15 residues. The CDR3 sequence: CAISEWQGFSYEQYF. The CDR3 coding sequence is TGTGCCATCAGTGAGTGGCAGGGGTTCTCGTACGAGCAGTACTTC.

This clone was observed a handful of times. The chain carries TRBV18 and TRBJ2-2; 7 bases align to TRBD1. The CDR3 sequence is 15 residues long. The J segment lost 4 bases and the V segment lost 3 bases, leaving 5 bases of the junction unmatched. The germline V gene encodes CDR1 KGHSH and CDR2 LQKENI. This CDR3 reads CASSPRDRATGELFF. For the CDR3, the DNA is TGTGCCAGCTCACCCCGGGACAGAGCCACCGGGGAGCTGTTTTTT.

The CDR3 sequence: CATTRGRVQPQHF. DNA for the CDR3: TGTGCCACCACTCGGGGGAGGGTTCAGCCCCAGCATTTT. The genes are TRBV24-1 and TRBJ1-5; D possibly corresponds to TRBD1 (5 bases). V shed 8 bases and J shed 6 bases, with 13 bases lying between them. Looked up from germline, CDR1 is KGHDR and CDR2 is SFDVKD. The CDR3 contains 13 residues.

This clone appeared once. The rearrangement joins TRBV7-6 to TRBJ2-2, with D possibly being TRBD2 (6 bases). CDR3 length: 15 residues. The V gene lost 2 bases and the J gene lost 3 bases, with 10 bases spanning the gap. CDR1 SGHVS and CDR2 FNYEAQ come from the germline V gene. The CDR3 DNA reads TGTGCCAGCAGCTTACGGAGGGACCACACCGGGGAGCTGTTTTTT. Residues: CASSLRRDHTGELFF. Looking up the rest from reference TRBV7-6 and TRBJ2-2 gives the full variable domain: GAGVSQSPRYKVTKRGQDVALRCDPISGHVSLYWYRQALGQGPEFLTYFNYEAQQDKSGLPNDRFSAERPEGSISTLTIQRTEQRDSAMYRCASSLRRDHTGELFFGEGSRLTVL.

The chain couples TRBV15 to TRBJ2-5; weak D call: TRBD2 (6 bases). CDR3 length: 15 residues. Germline assignment: CDR1 LNHNV and CDR2 YYDKDF (reference sequence). Trimming shortened V by 3 bases and J by 4 bases, and 15 bases separated the two germline ends. The CDR3 bases are TGTGCCACCAGCAGGGGGGAAGCGGGTAGAGAGACCCAGTACTTC. Its protein is CATSRGEAGRETQYF.

V is TRBV6-4 and J is TRBJ2-3, with 9 bases that match TRBD2. Trimming removed 3 bases from V and 6 bases from J; junction bases left unmatched: 4. The CDR3 runs to 14 residues. Germline V gene lookup returns CDR1 MRHNA and CDR2 SNTAGT. Here the CDR3 reads CASSEAGGEDTQYF. CDR3 DNA sequence: TGTGCCAGCAGTGAGGCGGGGGGGGAGGATACGCAGTATTTT.

V and J are TRBV19 and TRBJ1-1; a weak D match, TRBD1 (6 bases). Germline V gives CDR1 LNHDA, CDR2 SQIVND (reference sequence). This CDR3 region has 14 residues. With 7 bases removed from V and 0 bases from J, the gap between germline ends came to 12 bases. CDR3 residues: CASKGGGLNTEAFF. The CDR3 DNA follows: TGTGCCAGTAAGGGGGGAGGGTTGAACACTGAAGCTTTCTTT.

The chain uses TRBV3-1 (or the pseudogene TRBV3-2) and TRBJ2-2, with TRBD1 identical over 8 bases. Looked up from germline, CDR1 is LGHDT and CDR2 is YNNKEL (reference sequence). With 5 bases clipped from V and 7 bases from J, the junction kept 6 bases outside the gene matches. The CDR3 is made up of 14 amino acids. This CDR3 reads CASSSRTGIGELFF. CDR3 coding DNA: TGTGCCAGCAGCTCACGGACAGGGATCGGGGAGCTGTTTTTT.

The chain recombines TRBV19 with TRBJ1-5, with D perhaps matching TRBD1 (5 bases). Germline CDR1 is LNHDA and CDR2 is SQIVND (reference sequence). Trimming shortened V by 6 bases and J by 0 bases, and 18 bases separated the two germline ends. The CDR3 is made up of 17 amino acids. The CDR3 is CASSWGINIFSNQPQHF. In DNA form, the CDR3 reads TGTGCCAGTAGCTGGGGCATCAATATTTTTAGCAATCAGCCCCAGCATTTT.

The rearrangement uses TRBV7-9 and TRBJ2-1, with TRBD2 matching 10 bases. CDR1 SEHNR and CDR2 FQNEAQ come from the germline V gene (reference sequence). This CDR3 has 18 residues. With V trimmed by 2 bases and J by 0 bases, 7 bases remained unmatched. The CDR3 sequence is CASSLLAGVLSSYNEQFF. The CDR3 DNA reads TGTGCCAGCAGCTTACTAGCGGGGGTTCTAAGCTCCTACAATGAGCAGTTCTTC.

The chain has TRBV18 and TRBJ2-2, with TRBD1 matching over 7 bases. There are 16 residues in the CDR3. The germline CDR1 and CDR2 sequences are KGHSH and LQKENI. Unmatched junction bases numbered 7, after V lost 5 bases and J lost 1 base. CDR3 loop: CASSGLDRVNTGELFF. The CDR3 DNA follows: TGTGCCAGCTCAGGCCTCGACAGGGTGAACACCGGGGAGCTGTTTTTT.

The CDR3 DNA reads as TGTGCCAGCAGTTATGGGGACACCTCCTCTGGAAACACCATATATTTT. This sequence encodes CASSYGDTSSGNTIYF. The gene calls are TRBV6-2 or TRBV6-3 and TRBJ1-3, with D possibly TRBD1 on 6 matching bases. Looked up from germline, CDR1 is MNHEY and CDR2 is SVGEGT. The ends were cut back, 3 bases at V and 0 bases at J, with 12 bases in the middle. The CDR3 has 16 amino acids.

This clone was counted once. The chain employs TRBV5-1 and TRBJ1-1; D is undetermined. Trimming cost V 0 bases and J 0 bases, with 9 bases left between them. Germline V gives CDR1 SGHRS, CDR2 YFSETQ. CDR3 size: 15 residues. The CDR3 DNA reads as TGCGCCAGCAGCTTGGTGAGCGATTTGAACACTGAAGCTTTCTTT. Its translation: CASSLVSDLNTEAFF. The full variable domain, rest sourced from reference TRBV5-1 and TRBJ1-1, is KAGVTQTPRYLIKTRGQQVTLSCSPISGHRSVSWYQQTPGQGLQFLFEYFSETQRNKGNFPGRFSGRQFSNSRSEMNVSTLELGDSALYLCASSLVSDLNTEAFFGQGTRLTVV.

V is TRBV5-1 and J is TRBJ2-1; 8 bases match TRBD1. This CDR3 contains 15 residues. Germline V gene sequence: CDR1 SGHRS, CDR2 YFSETQ. J gave up 5 bases and V 4 bases, and 8 bases lay outside the gene matches. CDR3 sequence (DNA): TGCGCCAGCAGCAGGAGACAGGGGCTCGACAATGAGCAGTTCTTC. Translation: CASSRRQGLDNEQFF.

V gene TRBV2 combines with J gene TRBJ1-1; D might be TRBD1 (6 bases). Per the germline V gene, CDR1 is SNHLY and CDR2 is FYNNEI. The CDR3 length is 15 residues. With 3 bases removed from V and 1 base from J, the gap between germline ends came to 12 bases. CDR3: CASSDWGLANTEAFF. Here the CDR3 DNA reads TGTGCCAGCAGTGATTGGGGGCTGGCGAACACTGAAGCTTTCTTT. Looking up the rest from reference TRBV2 and TRBJ1-1 gives the full variable domain: EPEVTQTPSHQVTQMGQEVILRCVPISNHLYFYWYRQILGQKVEFLVSFYNNEISEKSEIFDDQFSVERPDGSNFTLKIRSTKLEDSAMYFCASSDWGLANTEAFFGQGTRLTVV.

This clone was found once. The V gene is TRBV5-1, the J gene TRBJ2-1, with 13 bases matching TRBD2. This CDR3 spans 16 amino acids. V was pared by 4 bases and J by 8 bases, with 9 bases of the junction left unmatched. CDR1 is SGHRS, CDR2 YFSETQ, per germline. The CDR3 DNA is TGCGCCAGCAGCCCGGACACTAGCGGGGGGGCCTATGAGCAGTTCTTC. It encodes CASSPDTSGGAYEQFF. The full variable domain, completed using reference TRBV5-1 and TRBJ2-1, is KAGVTQTPRYLIKTRGQQVTLSCSPISGHRSVSWYQQTPGQGLQFLFEYFSETQRNKGNFPGRFSGRQFSNSRSEMNVSTLELGDSALYLCASSPDTSGGAYEQFFGPGTRLTVL.

The chain is built from TRBV6-2 or TRBV6-3 and TRBJ2-7, with a weak D call TRBD2 (5 bases). V lost 6 bases and J 2 bases, leaving 14 bases between the germline ends. The germline CDR1 and CDR2 sequences are MNHEY and SVGEGT. CDR3 length: 14 amino acids. The CDR3 bases are TGTGCCAGCAGCTGGGGTCGGGGAACCTACGAGCAGTACTTC. Encoded protein: CASSWGRGTYEQYF.

This clone was picked up one time. V is TRBV4-3 and J is TRBJ2-5; 12 nucleotides line up with TRBD2. The CDR3 spans 18 residues. V shed 4 bases, J shed 4 bases, and the junction held 13 bases outside the gene matches. Germline V gene sequence: CDR1 LGHNA, CDR2 YSLEER. The CDR3 loop reads CASSLHAPSGGGPETQYF. The CDR3 bases are TGCGCCAGCAGCCTCCATGCCCCTAGCGGGGGGGGGCCAGAGACCCAGTACTTC.

CDR3 DNA: TGCGCCAGCAGCCAGGAGGGGGCTACCAACACTGAAGCTTTCTTT. It codes for CASSQEGATNTEAFF. The V gene is TRBV4-1, the J gene TRBJ1-1, with 7 bases identical to TRBD1. V lost 3 bases, J lost 2 bases, and 6 bases stayed unmatched. Per the germline V gene, CDR1 is MGHRA and CDR2 is YSYEKL. The length of the CDR3 is 15 residues.

Only a few counts were recorded for this clone. The chain employs TRBV21-1 and TRBJ2-3; TRBD1, the D gene given by the table, was not confirmed from the DNA. TRBV21-1 is tagged as a pseudogene. CDR3 length: 13 amino acids. CDR3 amino acids: CASLQPGTDTQYF. Written as DNA, the CDR3 is TGTGCCAGCTTACAACCCGGCACAGATACGCAGTATTTT.

The chain has TRBV7-2 and TRBJ2-7, with 8 bases aligning to TRBD2. After removal of 7 bases from V and 4 bases from J, the junction contained 6 bases not matched to a gene. The CDR3 consists of 13 residues. Germline V gene data show CDR1 as SGHTA and CDR2 as FQGNSA. The CDR3, as DNA: TGTGCCAGCACACTAGCGGTATCATACGAGCAGTACTTC. Its protein is CASTLAVSYEQYF.

The rearrangement uses TRBV10-2 and TRBJ2-2, with D unresolved. The V end lost 4 bases, the J end lost 4 bases, and 13 bases lay between the germline ends. This CDR3 comprises 15 residues. Germline CDR1 and CDR2: WSHSY and SAAADI. This chain's CDR3 is CASSVRQPGTGELFF. For the CDR3, the DNA is TGCGCCAGCAGTGTAAGGCAGCCGGGCACCGGGGAGCTGTTTTTT.

V usage is TRBV12-3 or TRBV12-4 and J usage is TRBJ1-2, with D unresolved. V was shortened by 8 bases and J by 5 bases, with 12 bases between the two germline ends. CDR3 size: 12 residues. The DNA for the CDR3 is TGTGCCAGCGCCGGACTGACTTATGGCTACACCTTC. Translated, it gives CASAGLTYGYTF.

The CDR3 bases are TGTGCCAGCAGCGGATCCTCCTCAACGGGACAGGGAGTTACCGGGGAGCTGTTTTTT. Encoded protein: CASSGSSSTGQGVTGELFF. The V gene is TRBV9, the J gene TRBJ2-2; 9 bases agree with TRBD1. Germline V lookup: CDR1 SGDLS, CDR2 YYNGEE. V gave up 3 bases and J gave up 5 bases; unmatched junction bases: 17. This CDR3 contains 19 residues.

The V call is TRBV7-8, the J call TRBJ1-4; D is possibly TRBD1 (6 bases). The ends were cut back, 2 bases at V and 2 bases at J, with 9 bases in the middle. CDR3 length equals 15 residues. Germline lookup yields CDR1 SGHVS and CDR2 FQNEAQ. This chain's CDR3 is CASSLTGLTNEKLFF. CDR3 nucleotide sequence: TGTGCCAGCAGCTTAACAGGGCTCACTAATGAAAAACTGTTTTTT. Supplemented by reference TRBV7-8 and TRBJ1-4, the full variable domain reads GAGVSQSPRYKVAKRGQDVALRCDPISGHVSLFWYQQALGQGPEFLTYFQNEAQLDKSGLPSDRFFAERPEGSVSTLKIQRTQQEDSAVYLCASSLTGLTNEKLFFGSGTQLSVL.

This clone was counted only a few times. The chain couples TRBV20-1 to TRBJ2-5, with D possibly being TRBD2 (5 bases). CDR1 is DFQATT and CDR2 is SNEGSKA in the germline V gene (reference sequence). The CDR3 loop spans 11 amino acids. Trimming took 6 bases from V and 4 from J, leaving 9 bases between them. As DNA, the CDR3 is TGCAGTGCCAACCGGGGAGAGACCCAGTACTTC. Translated, it gives CSANRGETQYF.

J is TRBJ2-3 and V is TRBV2; 8 nucleotides match TRBD2. Germline loops: CDR1 SNHLY, CDR2 FYNNEI. The junction had 4 bases not matched to a gene; V was cut back by 2 bases and J by 3 bases. This CDR3 has 15 residues. The CDR3 sequence: CASSELAGSTDTQYF. In nucleotides, the CDR3 is TGTGCCAGCAGTGAACTAGCGGGTTCGACAGATACGCAGTATTTT. Variable domain in full (rest from reference TRBV2 and TRBJ2-3): EPEVTQTPSHQVTQMGQEVILRCVPISNHLYFYWYRQILGQKVEFLVSFYNNEISEKSEIFDDQFSVERPDGSNFTLKIRSTKLEDSAMYFCASSELAGSTDTQYFGPGTRLTVL.

The chain employs TRBV11-2 and TRBJ1-6; 7 bases line up with TRBD1. J lost 4 bases, V lost 4 bases, and 7 bases had no gene match. The CDR3 totals 16 residues. Germline V CDR1 and CDR2: SGHAT, FQNNGV. CDR3 protein: CASSSKGAVYNSPLHF. The CDR3 DNA reads as TGTGCCAGCAGCTCAAAGGGGGCTGTTTATAATTCACCCCTCCACTTT.